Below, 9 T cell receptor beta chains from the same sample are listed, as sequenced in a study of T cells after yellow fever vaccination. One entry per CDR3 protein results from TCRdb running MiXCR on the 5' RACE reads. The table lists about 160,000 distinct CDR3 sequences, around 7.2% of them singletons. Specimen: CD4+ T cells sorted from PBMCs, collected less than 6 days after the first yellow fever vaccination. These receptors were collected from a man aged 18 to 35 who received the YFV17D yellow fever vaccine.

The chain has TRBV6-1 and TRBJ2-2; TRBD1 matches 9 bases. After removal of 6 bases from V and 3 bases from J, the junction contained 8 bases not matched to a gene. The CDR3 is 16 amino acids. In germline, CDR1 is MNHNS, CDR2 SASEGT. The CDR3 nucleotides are TGTGCCAGCAGGGATAACAGGGGGCGCGACACCGGGGAGCTGTTTTTT. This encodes CASRDNRGRDTGELFF.

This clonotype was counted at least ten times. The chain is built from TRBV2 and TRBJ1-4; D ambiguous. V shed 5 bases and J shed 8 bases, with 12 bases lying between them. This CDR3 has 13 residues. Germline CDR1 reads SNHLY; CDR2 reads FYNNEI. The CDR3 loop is CASSMESKEKLFF. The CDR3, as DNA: TGTGCCAGCAGTATGGAATCGAAGGAAAAACTGTTTTTT.

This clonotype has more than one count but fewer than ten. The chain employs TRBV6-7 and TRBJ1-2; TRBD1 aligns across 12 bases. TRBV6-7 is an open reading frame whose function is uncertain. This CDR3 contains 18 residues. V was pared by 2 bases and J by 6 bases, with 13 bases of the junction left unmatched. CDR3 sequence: CASSYPGTGGTSSNGYTF. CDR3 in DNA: TGTGCCAGCAGTTACCCCGGGACAGGGGGCACTTCGAGTAATGGCTACACCTTC.

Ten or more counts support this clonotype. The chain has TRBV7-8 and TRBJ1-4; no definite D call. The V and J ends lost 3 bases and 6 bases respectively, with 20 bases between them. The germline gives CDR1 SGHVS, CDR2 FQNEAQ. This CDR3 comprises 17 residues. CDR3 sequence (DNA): TGTGCCAGCAGCTTTAGTGTTGCAGGACCTTCTGATGAAAAACTGTTTTTT. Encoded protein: CASSFSVAGPSDEKLFF.

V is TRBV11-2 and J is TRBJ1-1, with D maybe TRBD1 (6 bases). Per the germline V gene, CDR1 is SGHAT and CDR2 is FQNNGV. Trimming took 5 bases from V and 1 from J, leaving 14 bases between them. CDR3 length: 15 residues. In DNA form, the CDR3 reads TGTGCCAGCAGCACCGGGGGGGGCTGGAACACTGAAGCTTTCTTT. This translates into CASSTGGGWNTEAFF. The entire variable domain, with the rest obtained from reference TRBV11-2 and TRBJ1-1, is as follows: EAGVAQSPRYKIIEKRQSVAFWCNPISGHATLYWYQQILGQGPKLLIQFQNNGVVDDSQLPKDRFSAERLKGVDSTLKIQPAKLEDSAVYLCASSTGGGWNTEAFFGQGTRLTVV.

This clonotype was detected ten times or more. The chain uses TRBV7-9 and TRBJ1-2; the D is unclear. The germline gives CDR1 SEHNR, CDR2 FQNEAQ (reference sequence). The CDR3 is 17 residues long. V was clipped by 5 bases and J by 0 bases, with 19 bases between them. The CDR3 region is CASSVNLGDSANYGYTF. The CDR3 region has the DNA TGTGCCAGCAGCGTGAATCTAGGTGACTCAGCTAACTATGGCTACACCTTC. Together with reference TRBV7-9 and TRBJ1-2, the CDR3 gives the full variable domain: DTGVSQNPRHKITKRGQNVTFRCDPISEHNRLYWYRQTLGQGPEFLTYFQNEAQLEKSRLLSDRFSAERPKGSFSTLEIQRTEQGDSAMYLCASSVNLGDSANYGYTFGSGTRLTVV.

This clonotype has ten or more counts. The CDR3 sequence is CSVEGTGEDTGELFF. CDR3 bases: TGCAGCGTTGAAGGGACGGGGGAAGACACCGGGGAGCTGTTTTTT. V usage is TRBV29-1 and J usage is TRBJ2-2, with D perhaps matching TRBD2 (6 bases). Germline loops: CDR1 SQVTM, CDR2 ANQGSEA. CDR3 length: 15 residues. The ends were cut back, 1 base at V and 3 bases at J, with 12 bases in the middle.

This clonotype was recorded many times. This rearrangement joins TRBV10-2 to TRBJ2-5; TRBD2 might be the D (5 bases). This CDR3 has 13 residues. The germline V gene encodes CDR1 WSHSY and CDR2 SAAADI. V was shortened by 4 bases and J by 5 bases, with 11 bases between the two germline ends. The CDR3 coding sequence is TGCGCCAGCAGTGTCGGGGAGATGGAGACCCAGTACTTC. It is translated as CASSVGEMETQYF.

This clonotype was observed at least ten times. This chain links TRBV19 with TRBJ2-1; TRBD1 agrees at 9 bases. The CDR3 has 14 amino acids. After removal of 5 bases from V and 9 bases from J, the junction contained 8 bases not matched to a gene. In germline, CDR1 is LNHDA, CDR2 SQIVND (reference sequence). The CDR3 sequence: CASSDPGQGAEQFF. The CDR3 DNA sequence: TGTGCCAGTAGTGACCCGGGACAGGGTGCTGAGCAGTTCTTC.